The 26 T cell receptor beta chains listed next were all sequenced from one sample in a study of human T cells and chemical hapten exposure. Time point here: patch test 3, about 24 weeks after DPC sensitization. Treatment noted: therapeutic diphenylcyclopropenone sensitization with weekly scalp DPC. TCRdb fed the RACE reads into MiXCR, producing one record per CDR3 protein. Of over 55,000 distinct CDR3 sequences listed, around 10% are singletons. The sequences come from whole blood, collected in connection with sensitization to the hapten diphenylcyclopropenone (DPC). The receptors shown here come from a woman aged 50 to 60 with alopecia areata. Some clones in this sample may be carry-over from other donors' samples.

This clonotype was observed at least ten times. The rearrangement joins TRBV7-2 to TRBJ2-7, with D possibly being TRBD1 (5 bases). CDR1 and CDR2 (germline): SGHTA, FQGNSA. Trimming shortened V by 2 bases and J by 0 bases, and 11 bases separated the two germline ends. The CDR3 contains 15 residues. In DNA form, the CDR3 reads TGTGCCAGCAGCTTAAGGGGCCTCCCCTCCTACGAGCAGTACTTC. This translates into CASSLRGLPSYEQYF.

The V and J genes are TRBV25-1 and TRBJ2-7; TRBD1 or TRBD2 may be the D gene (5 bases each). The V end lost 0 bases, the J end lost 0 bases, and 9 bases lay between the germline ends. CDR1 is MGHDK, CDR2 SYGVNS, per germline. The CDR3 has 15 residues. CDR3 loop: CASSEYAGSSYEQYF. In DNA form, the CDR3 reads TGTGCCAGCAGTGAATACGCAGGGAGCTCCTACGAGCAGTACTTC.

This clonotype was detected many times. The chain joins TRBV28 to TRBJ1-5; D is undetermined. The CDR3 sequence is 14 residues long. The ends were cut back, 6 bases at V and 7 bases at J, with 16 bases in the middle. CDR1 and CDR2 (germline): MDHEN, SYDVKM. DNA for the CDR3: TGTGCCAGCAGCCCCGGCGTCGGGCACCAGCCCCAGCATTTT. Encoded protein: CASSPGVGHQPQHF.

This clonotype was detected a few times. This chain links TRBV20-1 with TRBJ2-3; D is unresolved. Germline-derived CDR1 and CDR2 are DFQATT and SNEGSKA (reference sequence). The CDR3 runs 12 residues. The V end was cut by 4 bases, the J end by 2 bases, with 7 bases between. DNA of the CDR3: TGCAGTGCTACCCTCAACACAGATACGCAGTATTTT. Translating it yields CSATLNTDTQYF.

This clonotype showed up just a few times. In DNA form, the CDR3 reads TGTGCCAGCAGTTCAAGCGTGAACACTGAAGCTTTCTTT. Protein: CASSSSVNTEAFF. The chain joins TRBV27 to TRBJ1-1; no clear D. Germline V lookup: CDR1 MNHEY, CDR2 SMNVEV (reference sequence). Trimming removed 4 bases at V and 0 bases at J, with 6 bases between. This CDR3 is built from 13 residues.

In its sample, this clonotype was seen many times. This chain joins TRBV7-8 and TRBJ2-2; 13 bases are a match to TRBD2. With V trimmed by 5 bases and J by 0 bases, 9 bases remained unmatched. Germline CDR1 reads SGHVS; CDR2 reads FQNEAQ. CDR3 length equals 19 residues. In DNA, the CDR3 is TGTGCCAGCAGCCCGTCCCGACTAGCGGGGGGATCGAACACCGGGGAGCTGTTTTTT. Encoded protein: CASSPSRLAGGSNTGELFF.

This clonotype was seen only once. The chain is built from TRBV4-3 and TRBJ1-3; D is perhaps TRBD1 (6 bases). Germline V gene lookup returns CDR1 LGHNA and CDR2 YSLEER. There are 13 residues in the CDR3. Trimming cost V 5 bases and J 9 bases, with 14 bases left between them. The CDR3 coding sequence is TGCGCCAGCAGCACGAGGCCCAGGGGCACCATATATTTT. It codes for CASSTRPRGTIYF.

This clonotype has more than one count but fewer than ten. The chain carries TRBV6-1 and TRBJ2-1; D may correspond to TRBD1 or TRBD2 (5 bases each). Trimming shortened V by 8 bases and J by 3 bases, and 17 bases separated the two germline ends. Looked up from germline, CDR1 is MNHNS and CDR2 is SASEGT. The CDR3 sequence is 15 residues long. Here the CDR3 DNA reads TGTGCCAGCGGTAACCGGGACCACTACTACAATGAGCAGTTCTTC. Protein sequence: CASGNRDHYYNEQFF.

This clonotype was counted many times. V gene TRBV7-6 combines with J gene TRBJ1-6, with D maybe TRBD1 (5 bases). CDR1 and CDR2 from the germline V gene are SGHVS and FNYEAQ. The CDR3 consists of 14 residues. Trimming took 5 bases from V and 7 from J, leaving 12 bases between them. The CDR3 sequence is CASSERAGNSPLHF. DNA for the CDR3: TGTGCCAGCAGCGAGAGAGCAGGGAATTCACCCCTCCACTTT.

This clonotype was observed at least ten times. The chain carries TRBV12-3 or TRBV12-4 and TRBJ2-3, with D possibly TRBD2 on 5 matching bases. CDR3 length: 15 residues. V was pared by 2 bases and J by 4 bases, with 13 bases between. CDR3 region: CASSLSGGRADTQYF. CDR3 DNA: TGTGCCAGCAGTTTAAGCGGAGGTAGAGCAGATACGCAGTATTTT.

This clonotype has just a few counts. The V gene is TRBV11-2, the J gene TRBJ2-3, with TRBD2 matching over 9 bases. The junction had 4 bases not matched to a gene; V was cut back by 4 bases and J by 2 bases. From germline, CDR1 is SGHAT and CDR2 FQNNGV. The CDR3 length is 15 residues. Written as DNA, the CDR3 is TGTGCCAGCAGCTGGAGCGGGGGGTACACAGATACGCAGTATTTT. It codes for CASSWSGGYTDTQYF.

A note on this clonotype: At one of its ends the junction is not consistent with the germline gene, which may arise from a read error. The genes are TRBV7-9 and TRBJ2-3; no definite D call. In germline, CDR1 is SEHNR, CDR2 FQNEAQ (reference sequence). The CDR3 runs 11 residues. The CDR3 region has the DNA TGTGTCAGCAGCTTCTCCGATACGCAGTATTTT. As protein: CVSSFSDTQYF.

This clonotype was detected only a few times. The V and J genes are TRBV6-2 or TRBV6-3 and TRBJ2-3, with TRBD1 matching over 10 bases. V dropped 6 bases and J dropped 6; count of bases not matched to a gene: 12. The germline gives CDR1 MNHEY, CDR2 SVGEGT. CDR3 length: 16 residues. DNA for the CDR3: TGTGCCAGCAGCGGTACCGGGACAGGGGCTAGGGATACGCAGTATTTT. Translation gives CASSGTGTGARDTQYF.

This rearrangement joins TRBV5-1 to TRBJ2-1, with 11 positions matching TRBD2. Germline-derived CDR1 and CDR2 are SGHRS and YFSETQ. Unmatched junction bases numbered 6, after V lost 1 base and J lost 6 bases. This CDR3 region has 16 residues. The CDR3 sequence is CASSLIGTSGLNEQFF. DNA of the CDR3: TGCGCCAGCAGCTTGATCGGGACTAGCGGCCTCAATGAGCAGTTCTTC. Complete variable domain (other parts from reference TRBV5-1 and TRBJ2-1): KAGVTQTPRYLIKTRGQQVTLSCSPISGHRSVSWYQQTPGQGLQFLFEYFSETQRNKGNFPGRFSGRQFSNSRSEMNVSTLELGDSALYLCASSLIGTSGLNEQFFGPGTRLTVL.

Only a few counts were recorded for this clonotype. The chain is built from TRBV25-1 and TRBJ2-3; D gene ambiguous. Germline CDR1 MGHDK, CDR2 SYGVNS. Trimming pared 2 bases from V and 4 bases from J, leaving 10 bases between. The CDR3 covers 14 residues. In DNA, the CDR3 is TGTGCCAGCAGTGAACTTGCGGCGGCAGATACGCAGTATTTT. Translated, it gives CASSELAAADTQYF.

The J gene is TRBJ2-2, the V gene TRBV28; D may correspond to TRBD1 or TRBD2 (5 bases each). V shed 3 bases and J shed 4 bases, with 12 bases lying between them. Germline V gene lookup returns CDR1 MDHEN and CDR2 SYDVKM. This CDR3 contains 15 residues. As DNA, the CDR3 is TGTGCCAGCAGTTTGTGGGGGATTGGCACCGGGGAGCTGTTTTTT. Translating it yields CASSLWGIGTGELFF.

The count of this clonotype is one. V gene TRBV28 combines with J gene TRBJ1-5; D is unresolved. Trimming left V 8 bases short and J 9 bases short, with 14 bases between. The CDR3 runs 12 residues. The germline gives CDR1 MDHEN, CDR2 SYDVKM. The CDR3 region has the DNA TGTGCCAGCTCTCGCGGTCATCGGCCCCAGCATTTT. Translation: CASSRGHRPQHF.

This chain connects TRBV6-1 to TRBJ2-1; 9 bases match TRBD1. This CDR3 has 16 residues. V shed 0 bases and J 7 bases; nucleotides not matched to a gene: 7. Germline V gene sequence: CDR1 MNHNS, CDR2 SASEGT. Here the CDR3 reads CASSEAGTGFGNEQFF. The CDR3 DNA sequence: TGTGCCAGCAGTGAAGCCGGGACAGGGTTTGGAAATGAGCAGTTCTTC.

This clonotype was counted many times. This chain's CDR3 is CASSLDRDTQYF. The CDR3, as DNA: TGTGCCAGCAGCTTAGATCGAGATACGCAGTATTTT. The chain links TRBV11-2 to TRBJ2-3; D gene ambiguous. Trimming removed 0 bases at V and 5 bases at J, with 3 bases between. CDR1 and CDR2 (germline): SGHAT, FQNNGV. The CDR3 extends over 12 amino acids.

The chain has TRBV28 and TRBJ2-7, with TRBD1 as a possible D gene (6 bases). Germline CDR1 and CDR2: MDHEN and SYDVKM. The CDR3 totals 14 residues. V was cut by 5 bases and J by 5 bases, with 16 bases left in between. The CDR3 nucleotides are TGTGCCAGCAGTCGTACAGGGATACGGCACGAGCAGTACTTC. It encodes CASSRTGIRHEQYF.

This clonotype was found many times. The chain links TRBV7-8 to TRBJ2-7; 10 nucleotides agree with TRBD2. Germline CDR1 and CDR2: SGHVS and FQNEAQ. J gave up 7 bases and V 3 bases, and 12 bases lay outside the gene matches. This CDR3 comprises 16 residues. CDR3 sequence (DNA): TGTGCCAGCAGCTTCCCTACTAGCGGGGTGCCCCTGGAGCAGTACTTC. As protein: CASSFPTSGVPLEQYF.

This clonotype was observed at least ten times. This chain connects TRBV11-2 to TRBJ1-1; no clear D gene. Trimming stripped 0 bases from V and 1 base from J, with 12 bases between. This CDR3 region has 16 residues. Germline CDR1 and CDR2: SGHAT and FQNNGV. The CDR3 spells CASSLEDRTPNTEAFF. The DNA for the CDR3 is TGTGCCAGCAGCTTAGAGGATCGGACGCCGAACACTGAAGCTTTCTTT.

The CDR3 here is CASSQDPNEKLFF. The CDR3 nucleotides read TGTGCCAGCAGCCAAGATCCTAATGAAAAACTGTTTTTT. The V gene is TRBV3-1, the J gene TRBJ1-4; D ambiguous. The germline V and J ends were trimmed by 0 bases and 3 bases, with 2 bases remaining between them. Germline values: CDR1 LGHDT, CDR2 YNNKEL (reference sequence). The CDR3 sequence is 13 residues long.

The V and J genes are TRBV23-1 and TRBJ1-5, with D possibly TRBD1 on 6 matching bases. TRBV23-1 is assigned to the ORF class and has an uncertain function. Trimming removed 7 bases at V and 3 bases at J, with 13 bases between. The CDR3 length is 14 residues. The CDR3 DNA reads as TGCGCCAGCAAGGGAACAGGGCACAATCAGCCCCAGCATTTT. Protein: CASKGTGHNQPQHF.

This chain uses TRBV6-5 with TRBJ1-4; 8 nucleotides agree with TRBD1. Germline lookup yields CDR1 MNHEY and CDR2 SVGAGI. J gave up 5 bases and V 5 bases, and 7 bases lay outside the gene matches. The CDR3 sequence is 15 residues long. The CDR3 reads CASSRQGLGNEKLFF. CDR3 nucleotides: TGTGCCAGCAGTCGACAGGGGTTAGGAAATGAAAAACTGTTTTTT.

This clonotype was detected only a few times. The chain combines TRBV4-2 with TRBJ1-1; D unclear. This CDR3 contains 14 residues. CDR1 and CDR2 (germline): LGHNA, YNFKEQ. Deletions cut 0 bases from V and 5 bases from J, with 10 bases between. CDR3 region: CASSQDYGVTEAFF. The DNA of the CDR3 is TGTGCCAGCAGCCAAGATTACGGGGTAACTGAAGCTTTCTTT.